A single sample gave rise to the 32 T cell receptor beta chains below, sequenced in a study of blood T cell repertoires in COVID-19. Sequencing used immunoSEQ multiplex PCR; TCRdb keeps in-frame clones, though not all of them. Among 200,000 to 250,000 clones, less than 90% were seen once, and the ten largest hold roughly 2%. Material: peripheral blood. These TCRs come from a man aged 35-49 years with active or convalescent COVID-19.

This rearrangement joins TRBV18 to TRBJ2-5, with TRBD1 identical over 8 bases. Germline CDR1 and CDR2: KGHSH and LQKENI. The CDR3 length is 15 residues. V lost 6 bases and J lost 3; bases outside the gene matches: 9. In DNA form, the CDR3 reads TGTGCCAGCTCTCGAAACAGGGGGAAAGAAGAGACCCAGTACTTC. The encoded protein is CASSRNRGKEETQYF.

The CDR3 bases are TGTGCCAGCAGTTTAAGTCGCCGGGGAAAAGCTAACTATGGCTACACCTTC. It translates to CASSLSRRGKANYGYTF. The chain has TRBV28 and TRBJ1-2, with D hard to call. This CDR3 spans 17 amino acids. Germline CDR1 reads MDHEN; CDR2 reads SYDVKM. Trimming took 2 bases from V and 0 from J, leaving 16 bases between them.

The rearrangement links TRBV7-9 to TRBJ1-5, with a tentative D call TRBD1 (5 bases). V lost 3 bases and J 5 bases, leaving 8 bases between the germline ends. The germline gives CDR1 SEHNR, CDR2 FQNEAQ (reference sequence). The length of the CDR3 is 13 residues. CDR3 nucleotides: TGTGCCAGCAGCTTGCGGGGGGATCAGCCCCAGCATTTT. Translating gives CASSLRGDQPQHF.

The genes are TRBV5-4 and TRBJ1-1; a weak D match, TRBD1 (6 bases). The ends were cut back, 4 bases at V and 0 bases at J, with 13 bases in the middle. Germline V gives CDR1 SGHNT, CDR2 YYREEE (reference sequence). The CDR3 runs 15 residues. The CDR3 reads CASSRRQEMNTEAFF. As DNA, the CDR3 is TGTGCCAGCAGCCGCCGACAGGAGATGAACACTGAAGCTTTCTTT.

This clone came up once. V is TRBV28 and J is TRBJ2-7; D is undetermined. CDR1 is MDHEN and CDR2 is SYDVKM in the germline V gene. With 2 bases removed from V and 4 bases from J, the gap between germline ends came to 3 bases. This CDR3 has 11 amino acids. The CDR3 DNA sequence: TGTGCCAGCAGTTTACGGTACGAGCAGTACTTC. Protein: CASSLRYEQYF.

This clone was observed once. This rearrangement joins TRBV7-2 to TRBJ2-1, with 11 bases that match TRBD2. This CDR3 is built from 18 residues. In germline, CDR1 is SGHTA, CDR2 FQGNSA. V shed 3 bases and J 1 base; nucleotides not matched to a gene: 8. For the CDR3, the DNA is TGTGCCAGCAGCTTCAGACTAGCGGGGACCGGGTCCTACAATGAGCAGTTCTTC. It translates to CASSFRLAGTGSYNEQFF.

The genes are TRBV10-3 and TRBJ2-7; 8 nucleotides match TRBD2. Germline-derived CDR1 and CDR2 are ENHRY and SYGVKD. The V gene end was trimmed by 7 bases and the J gene end by 3 bases; junction bases not matched to a gene: 8. The CDR3 is made up of 14 amino acids. CDR3 in amino acids: CAITSGTRYYEQYF. The CDR3 nucleotides read TGTGCCATCACCTCCGGGACTAGATACTACGAGCAGTACTTC.

This chain connects TRBV5-1 to TRBJ1-1, with D possibly matching TRBD1 (5 bases). There are 13 residues in the CDR3. Germline V gene data show CDR1 as SGHRS and CDR2 as YFSETQ. Trimming pared 0 bases from V and 5 bases from J, leaving 8 bases between. DNA for the CDR3: TGCGCCAGCAGCTTGGGACAGCATACTGAAGCTTTCTTT. Protein product: CASSLGQHTEAFF.

V usage is TRBV7-9 and J usage is TRBJ2-1, with 11 bases lining up with TRBD2. J lost 8 bases, V lost 5 bases, and 8 bases had no gene match. The V gene's germline CDR1 is SEHNR and CDR2 FQNEAQ (reference sequence). The CDR3 contains 15 residues. CDR3 protein: CASSPGLAGGDEQFF. The CDR3 region has the DNA TGTGCCAGCAGCCCCGGGCTAGCGGGAGGCGATGAGCAGTTCTTC.

The rearrangement joins TRBV18 to TRBJ1-6, with D maybe TRBD1 (6 bases). This CDR3 has 18 residues. V was shortened by 1 base and J by 14 bases, with 27 bases between the two germline ends. Per the germline V gene, CDR1 is KGHSH and CDR2 is LQKENI. CDR3 sequence (DNA): TGTGCCAGCTCACCACTCCCCATCGGGAAGGGGGAGAATTCGGCCCTCCACTTT. This translates into CASSPLPIGKGENSALHF.

CDR3 sequence reads: CASSLEGGHSPLHF. The CDR3, as DNA: TGCGCCAGCAGCTTGGAGGGGGGGCATTCACCCCTCCACTTT. The gene calls are TRBV5-1 and TRBJ1-6, with D tentatively TRBD1 (6 bases). Germline assignment: CDR1 SGHRS and CDR2 YFSETQ. This CDR3 region has 14 residues. V was clipped by 0 bases and J by 8 bases, with 9 bases between them.

This CDR3 is CASSTDGGHQPQHF. The CDR3 region has the DNA TGTGCCAGCAGCACCGACGGGGGGCATCAGCCCCAGCATTTT. The J gene is TRBJ1-5, the V gene TRBV6-5; D is possibly TRBD1 (6 bases). The CDR3 spans 14 residues. V gave up 6 bases and J gave up 5 bases, with 14 bases separating them. CDR1 is MNHEY and CDR2 is SVGAGI in the germline V gene.

The V and J genes are TRBV7-6 and TRBJ1-4; D is undetermined. CDR1 is SGHVS and CDR2 is FNYEAQ in the germline V gene. The ends were cut back, 1 base at V and 7 bases at J, with 7 bases in the middle. This CDR3 is built from 13 residues. CDR3 loop: CASSLGSGEKLFF. The CDR3 coding sequence is TGTGCCAGCAGCTTAGGGTCAGGTGAAAAACTGTTTTTT.

CDR3 DNA: TGTGCCAGCAGCCCCGCGGACAGGGATGGAGAGACCCAGTACTTC. Protein sequence: CASSPADRDGETQYF. The V gene is TRBV7-8, the J gene TRBJ2-5, with 8 nucleotides matching TRBD1. CDR1 and CDR2 from the germline V gene are SGHVS and FQNEAQ. After removal of 5 bases from V and 4 bases from J, the junction contained 9 bases not matched to a gene. The CDR3 runs to 15 residues.

This clone appeared a single time. The chain is built from TRBV18 and TRBJ2-2, with D perhaps matching TRBD1 (6 bases). The germline V gene encodes CDR1 KGHSH and CDR2 LQKENI. This CDR3 spans 17 amino acids. The V and J ends lost 2 bases and 0 bases respectively, with 13 bases between them. The DNA of the CDR3 is TGTGCCAGCTCACCAGGGTCGGCAGGGGCGAACACCGGGGAGCTGTTTTTT. This gives the protein CASSPGSAGANTGELFF.

The chain joins TRBV5-1 to TRBJ1-2; 8 positions match TRBD1. This CDR3 region has 15 residues. Per the germline V gene, CDR1 is SGHRS and CDR2 is YFSETQ. V was pared by 2 bases and J by 4 bases, with 7 bases of the junction left unmatched. The CDR3 protein is CASSFRAGGGYGYTF. CDR3 coding DNA: TGCGCCAGCAGCTTTCGGGCAGGGGGCGGCTATGGCTACACCTTC.

This clone appeared a single time. This chain links TRBV19 with TRBJ2-1; no definite D call. V was pared by 8 bases and J by 5 bases, with 7 bases between. The length of the CDR3 is 11 residues. The germline V gene has CDR1 LNHDA and CDR2 SQIVND (reference sequence). The CDR3: CASEINNEQFF. The CDR3 region has the DNA TGTGCCAGTGAGATAAACAATGAGCAGTTCTTC.

This chain connects TRBV12-5 to TRBJ2-5, with 11 bases aligning to TRBD1. Germline CDR1 LGHNT, CDR2 FRNRAP. J gave up 3 bases and V 5 bases, and 2 bases lay outside the gene matches. The CDR3 length is 14 residues. The DNA of the CDR3 is TGTGCTAGTGGTCCGGGACAGGGGGAAGAGACCCAGTACTTC. Protein product: CASGPGQGEETQYF.

This rearrangement joins TRBV27 to TRBJ2-7; 9 positions match TRBD2. In germline, CDR1 is MNHEY, CDR2 SMNVEV (reference sequence). The CDR3 runs 15 residues. V lost 3 bases to trimming and J lost 3 bases; unmatched junction nucleotides: 6. The CDR3 DNA reads as TGTGCCAGCAGTTTGGCTAGCGGGGAATTCTACGAGCAGTACTTC. This codes for CASSLASGEFYEQYF.

V usage is TRBV2 and J usage is TRBJ2-5; 9 bases map to TRBD2. The CDR3 contains 15 residues. Germline lookup yields CDR1 SNHLY and CDR2 FYNNEI. V lost 4 bases and J lost 5; bases outside the gene matches: 8. CDR3 sequence (DNA): TGTGCCAGCAGTGTTGGGCTAGCGGGGCGGGAGACCCAGTACTTC. Its translation: CASSVGLAGRETQYF.

V and J are TRBV18 and TRBJ2-7, with 9 bases that match TRBD2. Trimming at V came to 3 bases and at J to 3 bases, leaving 6 bases not matched to a gene. The CDR3 is 15 residues long. Germline CDR1 is KGHSH and CDR2 is LQKENI. CDR3 residues: CASSPVSSGIYEQYF. CDR3 in DNA: TGTGCCAGCTCACCTGTATCTAGCGGGATCTACGAGCAGTACTTC.

The chain links TRBV5-1 to TRBJ2-2; a weak D match, TRBD2 (5 bases). V was shortened by 7 bases and J by 6 bases, with 13 bases between the two germline ends. From germline, CDR1 is SGHRS and CDR2 YFSETQ. The CDR3 spans 13 residues. The CDR3 is CASSSSEAGELFF. For the CDR3, the DNA is TGCGCCAGCTCGAGTAGCGAGGCCGGGGAGCTGTTTTTT.

This clone was observed a handful of times. The chain joins TRBV19 to TRBJ1-5; 8 positions match TRBD1. Losses at the gene ends were 4 bases for V and 4 bases for J; bases not matched to a gene: 9. The CDR3 contains 16 residues. Germline lookup yields CDR1 LNHDA and CDR2 SQIVND (reference sequence). CDR3 nucleotide sequence: TGTGCCAGTAGTACCAGGACAGGGAGGGTTAATCAGCCCCAGCATTTT. Translation gives CASSTRTGRVNQPQHF. The full variable domain, with the rest looked up from reference TRBV19 and TRBJ1-5, is DGGITQSPKYLFRKEGQNVTLSCEQNLNHDAMYWYRQDPGQGLRLIYYSQIVNDFQKGDIAEGYSVSREKKESFPLTVTSAQKNPTAFYLCASSTRTGRVNQPQHFGDGTRLSIL.

The chain links TRBV29-1 to TRBJ1-2; 7 bases are a match to TRBD1. V lost 0 bases, J lost 7 bases, and 17 bases stayed unmatched. The germline V gene has CDR1 SQVTM and CDR2 ANQGSEA. This CDR3 comprises 17 residues. CDR3 protein: CSVEDLTRDRYYGGYTF. The CDR3 nucleotides are TGCAGCGTTGAAGATCTTACAAGGGACAGATATTATGGTGGCTACACCTTC.

This clone was picked up a small number of times. The gene calls are TRBV5-1 and TRBJ2-1; tentative D call: TRBD1 (6 bases). The CDR3 consists of 16 residues. Trimming took off 2 bases at V and 3 bases at J, with 15 bases between the two ends. The germline V gene encodes CDR1 SGHRS and CDR2 YFSETQ. DNA of the CDR3: TGCGCCAGCAGCTTTATCGCGGACAGCCACTACAATGAGCAGTTCTTC. Protein sequence: CASSFIADSHYNEQFF. The full variable domain, rest sourced from reference TRBV5-1 and TRBJ2-1, is KAGVTQTPRYLIKTRGQQVTLSCSPISGHRSVSWYQQTPGQGLQFLFEYFSETQRNKGNFPGRFSGRQFSNSRSEMNVSTLELGDSALYLCASSFIADSHYNEQFFGPGTRLTVL.

The rearrangement joins TRBV19 to TRBJ2-7; maybe TRBD1 (5 bases). This CDR3 is built from 13 residues. The V end was cut by 3 bases, the J end by 6 bases, with 12 bases between. Germline CDR1 LNHDA, CDR2 SQIVND (reference sequence). The DNA for the CDR3 is TGTGCCAGTAGTATGGCAAGGGGTACCGAGCAGTACTTC. Residues: CASSMARGTEQYF.

This chain uses TRBV7-6 with TRBJ2-7, with a weak D call TRBD1 (6 bases). The V and J ends lost 1 base and 2 bases respectively, with 9 bases between them. The CDR3 extends over 14 amino acids. Germline loops: CDR1 SGHVS, CDR2 FNYEAQ. CDR3 in amino acids: CASSLVGGPYEQYF. The CDR3 coding sequence is TGTGCCAGCAGCTTAGTTGGGGGCCCCTACGAGCAGTACTTC.

The chain uses TRBV2 and TRBJ1-2; D is undetermined. The CDR3 totals 13 residues. Trimming removed 1 base at V and 1 base at J, with 4 bases between. Germline V gene lookup returns CDR1 SNHLY and CDR2 FYNNEI. The CDR3, as DNA: TGTGCCAGCAGTGAAGGCAGTAACTATGGCTACACCTTC. This gives the protein CASSEGSNYGYTF. Supplemented by reference TRBV2 and TRBJ1-2, the full variable domain reads EPEVTQTPSHQVTQMGQEVILRCVPISNHLYFYWYRQILGQKVEFLVSFYNNEISEKSEIFDDQFSVERPDGSNFTLKIRSTKLEDSAMYFCASSEGSNYGYTFGSGTRLTVV.

The rearrangement uses TRBV6-5 and TRBJ1-4; possible D gene TRBD1, 6 bases. V shed 8 bases and J shed 11 bases, with 12 bases lying between them. The germline V gene encodes CDR1 MNHEY and CDR2 SVGAGI. The CDR3 runs to 11 residues. CDR3 sequence (DNA): TGTGCCAGCGGGAGAGGGGGTAAACTGTTTTTT. Translated: CASGRGGKLFF.

The gene calls are TRBV28 and TRBJ2-1; 7 bases agree with TRBD2. The CDR3 spans 16 residues. The V gene's germline CDR1 is MDHEN and CDR2 SYDVKM. V was pared by 8 bases and J by 4 bases, with 14 bases of the junction left unmatched. CDR3 residues: CASGLGGVRVYNEQFF. As DNA, the CDR3 is TGTGCCAGCGGCCTGGGGGGGGTAAGGGTTTACAATGAGCAGTTCTTC.

This sequence joins TRBV5-4 and TRBJ2-1; 13 bases are a match to TRBD2. Germline V lookup: CDR1 SGHNT, CDR2 YYREEE (reference sequence). CDR3 length equals 17 residues. Trimming cost V 4 bases and J 8 bases; bases outside gene matches: 12. CDR3 coding DNA: TGTGCCAGCAGCATGGGACTAGCGGGATACTACGGCGATGAGCAGTTCTTC. Amino acid sequence: CASSMGLAGYYGDEQFF.

The chain links TRBV7-3 to TRBJ2-3; TRBD2 matches 10 bases. Per the germline V gene, CDR1 is SGHTA and CDR2 is FQGTGA. With V trimmed by 4 bases and J by 7 bases, 8 bases remained unmatched. The CDR3 totals 15 residues. CDR3 DNA: TGTGCCAGCAGCTCCACTAGCGGGGAAGTTTATACGCAGTATTTT. Encoded protein: CASSSTSGEVYTQYF.